The T cell receptor (beta chain) under discussion was sequenced for a study of T cell responses to AZD1222 COVID-19 vaccine. Findings of the study overall: Donors, mostly white British, included more females; clonal diversity was possibly underestimated. None of the repertoires were sampled until the peak T cell response had passed. Vaccine-related CD4 TCRs covered spike, predominating at 160-218 and 743-854. Two AZD1222 doses significantly raised spike-specific TCR breadth and depth over controls.

As regards this clone: Antigen specificity is unknown.

The protocol was immunoSEQ multiplex PCR, while the TCRdb copy is restricted to in-frame clones and leaves out a portion. The sample has about 92,000 clones, about 86% seen once. Germline CDR1 and CDR2: SEHNR and FQNEAQ (reference sequence). This CDR3 is built from 16 residues. V dropped 2 bases and J dropped 0 bases, with 13 bases sitting between them. The gene calls are TRBV7-9 and TRBJ2-5, with D unclear. The TCR originated in an adult in good health. Material: peripheral blood, obtained on day 0 of MenACWY control vaccination. CDR3 DNA: TGTGCCAGCAGCTTACCCCGTGAGGTGTACCAAGAGACCCAGTACTTC. Translating gives CASSLPREVYQETQYF.